This TCR beta chain was sequenced during a study of tissue T cells after allogeneic stem cell transplantation. Study conclusions and caveats: Anatomically similar tissues had similar TCR repertoires within each patient. Alloreactivity or antigen specificity of tissue TCRs was not determined; some clones might be host cells. This small cohort was clinically heterogeneous, and sampling depth was a limitation. Few T cell clones were shared across patients, but motif clusters showed tissue-specific shared signatures.

Sample share makes this clone medium-sized. What it recognizes is unknown. The germline and genes are mouse ones. The CDR3 end is not reached by the read, which stops 1 residue before it; the germline J gene fills it in. The CDR3 contains 12 residues. The V segment lost 4 bases and the J segment 4 bases; nucleotides outside the gene matches: 2. Germline V CDR1 and CDR2: SGHDT, FRDEAV. Sequencing was performed with immunoSEQ multiplex PCR; in TCRdb, only in-frame clones are kept and a portion is missing. Among several thousand clones listed, 35% to 55% were seen once. Time point noted: mouse harvest day 7 after allogeneic transplant. Tail vein injection delivered 10^7 T-cell-depleted bone marrow cells and 10^6 splenic CD5+ T cells.

The sequenced sample consisted of skin. This clonotype was sampled from a female BALB/c mouse given C57BL/6 T cells with graft-versus-host disease after an allogeneic hematopoietic cell transplant. The J gene is TRBJ2-7, the V gene TRBV14; 7 positions agree with TRBD2. This CDR3 reads CASSTGDYEQYF. CDR3 DNA, as far as it was read: TGTGCCAGCAGTACTGGGGATTATGAACAGTAC.